Listed below are T cell receptor beta chains from one sample, sequenced in a study of Ad26.COV2.S vaccination and SARS-CoV-2 variants. Produced via immunoSEQ multiplex PCR; TCRdb's table is partial and in-frame only. The top ten clones hold about 1.5% of a sample with about 680,000 clones, around 92% of them seen once. This sample comprised peripheral blood, obtained in a trial of Ad26.COV2.S vaccine versus placebo. These receptors originate from a person aged 18-60 years who received the Ad26.COV2.S COVID-19 vaccine or a placebo. CDR3s include the opening cysteine and the closing phenylalanine or tryptophan. Each record gives: clone size, J gene, D gene, V gene, CDR3 protein, CDR3 DNA. A D gene is named only where the DNA matches it firmly. A clone size is listed for some rows: how often the clone was seen (once, few, many), or a class if it is expanded.

>-|TRBJ2-5|TRBD2|TRBV5-1
CASSELSGRIHETQYF
TGCGCCAGCAGTGAATTAAGCGGGAGGATCCATGAGACCCAGTACTTC
>-|TRBJ2-1|-|TRBV11-3
CASSQDSSYNEQFF
TGTGCCAGCAGCCAGGACAGCTCCTACAATGAGCAGTTCTTC
>-|TRBJ1-1|-|TRBV7-2
CASSLSRVFAAFF
TGTGCCAGCAGCTTATCTCGGGTTTTTGCAGCTTTCTTT
>-|TRBJ1-6|-|TRBV13
CASSGGPSPLHF
TGTGCCAGCAGCGGGGGGCCTTCACCCCTCCACTTT
>-|TRBJ2-1|TRBD2|TRBV3-1/TRBV3-2
CASSHEAGAGYNEQFF
TGTGCCAGCAGCCACGAAGCGGGGGCCGGATACAATGAGCAGTTCTTC
>-|TRBJ2-7|-|TRBV30
CAWSGAYEQYF
TGTGCCTGGAGTGGGGCATACGAGCAGTACTTC
>-|TRBJ2-3|-|TRBV5-4
CASSPALARTDTQYF
TGTGCCAGCAGCCCGGCACTAGCTCGCACAGATACGCAGTATTTT
>-|TRBJ1-6|-|TRBV3-1/TRBV3-2
CASWGGQYNSPLHF
TGTGCCAGTTGGGGCGGGCAGTATAATTCACCCCTCCACTTT
>few|TRBJ2-2|-|TRBV6-1
CASSETSGFHTGELFF
TGTGCCAGCAGTGAAACCTCGGGGTTCCACACCGGGGAGCTGTTTTTT
>-|TRBJ1-1|-|TRBV7-2
CASSLAGTVTEAFF
TGTGCCAGCAGCTTGGCCGGGACGGTAACTGAAGCTTTCTTT
>-|TRBJ1-3|-|TRBV5-4
CASSLPPGSGNTIYF
TGTGCCAGCAGCTTGCCCCCCGGCTCTGGAAACACCATATATTTT
>-|TRBJ1-3|-|TRBV5-5
CASSLVTSGNTIYF
TGTGCCAGCAGCTTGGTTACATCTGGAAACACCATATATTTT
>-|TRBJ2-2|-|TRBV5-6
CASSFTSWDGLHTGELFF
TGTGCCAGCAGCTTCACCTCCTGGGACGGCCTACACACCGGGGAGCTGTTTTTT
>-|TRBJ2-2|-|TRBV7-7
CAVRKQGRENTGELFF
TGTGCTGTTAGAAAACAGGGGAGGGAGAACACCGGGGAGCTGTTTTTT
>once|TRBJ2-1|TRBD2|TRBV18
CASSPVAGGSYNEQFF
TGTGCCAGCTCACCGGTAGCGGGGGGATCCTACAATGAGCAGTTCTTC
>-|TRBJ2-3|TRBD2|TRBV7-8
CASSLDPGGADTQYF
TGTGCCAGCAGCTTAGATCCGGGAGGAGCAGATACGCAGTATTTT
>-|TRBJ1-5|TRBD1|TRBV19
CASSRDRAQPQHF
TGTGCCAGTAGTCGGGACAGGGCTCAGCCCCAGCATTTT
>-|TRBJ1-4|TRBD1|TRBV7-2
CASSLGQGGEKLFF
TGTGCCAGCAGCCTAGGACAGGGCGGAGAAAAACTGTTTTTT
>-|TRBJ2-7|-|TRBV19
CASSIEGGYEQYF
TGTGCCAGTAGTATCGAAGGGGGGTACGAGCAGTACTTC
>-|TRBJ1-4|-|TRBV18
CASSPLLQSTNEKLFF
TGTGCCAGCTCACCACTGCTACAGTCAACTAATGAAAAACTGTTTTTT
>once|TRBJ2-3|TRBD2|TRBV29-1
CSVSGKAGLTDTQYF
TGCAGCGTTAGTGGGAAAGCGGGGCTCACAGATACGCAGTATTTT
>-|TRBJ1-6|-|TRBV30
CAWRLNSPLHF
TGTGCCTGGAGGCTTAATTCACCCCTCCACTTT
>-|TRBJ2-7|-|TRBV5-1
CASSLESGEQYF
TGCGCCAGCAGCTTGGAATCGGGGGAGCAGTACTTC
>-|TRBJ2-1|TRBD2|TRBV3-1/TRBV3-2
CASSQTSGVYNEQFF
TGTGCCAGCAGCCAGACTAGCGGGGTCTACAATGAGCAGTTCTTC
>-|TRBJ2-2|-|TRBV11-3
CASSLRSGVSAGELFF
TGTGCCAGCAGCTTACGGTCGGGAGTTAGTGCCGGGGAGCTGTTTTTT
>-|TRBJ2-1|TRBD1|TRBV5-4
CASSDRGPYNEQFF
TGTGCCAGCAGCGACAGGGGCCCCTACAATGAGCAGTTCTTC
>-|TRBJ2-1|-|TRBV3-1/TRBV3-2
CASSQGLDGSSYNEQFF
TGTGCCAGCAGCCAAGGTCTAGACGGGAGCTCCTACAATGAGCAGTTCTTC
>-|TRBJ2-7|TRBD2|TRBV27
CASSLSRGLAGAYEQYF
TGTGCCAGCAGTTTATCGAGGGGACTAGCGGGGGCCTACGAGCAGTACTTC
>-|TRBJ2-1|-|TRBV3-1/TRBV3-2
CASSLGRGGNEQFF
TGTGCCAGCAGCCTGGGGAGAGGGGGCAATGAGCAGTTCTTC
>once|TRBJ2-3|-|TRBV15
CATSRVYFDTQYF
TGTGCCACCAGCAGAGTTTATTTTGATACGCAGTATTTT
>-|TRBJ1-5|-|TRBV19
CASRGQSGSNQPQHF
TGTGCCAGTAGAGGTCAGAGCGGAAGCAATCAGCCCCAGCATTTT
>-|TRBJ2-7|-|TRBV3-1/TRBV3-2
CASSYDYEQYF
TGTGCCAGCAGCTATGACTACGAGCAGTACTTC
>-|TRBJ2-3|-|TRBV6-5
CASSPGQPSTDTQYF
TGTGCCAGCAGTCCCGGACAGCCTAGCACAGATACGCAGTATTTT
>once|TRBJ1-1|TRBD1|TRBV6-5
CASSKQGGSTEAFF
TGTGCCAGCAGTAAACAGGGGGGGTCCACTGAAGCTTTCTTT
>-|TRBJ2-1|TRBD1|TRBV29-1
CSGTGGDEQFF
TGCAGCGGGACAGGGGGGGATGAGCAGTTCTTC
>once|TRBJ2-1|TRBD2|TRBV7-6
CASSPGGSGDINNEQFF
TGTGCCAGCAGCCCAGGAGGTAGCGGGGATATAAACAATGAGCAGTTCTTC
>-|TRBJ2-2|-|TRBV4-2
CASSQERGTPGELFF
TGTGCCAGCAGCCAAGAACGGGGGACCCCCGGGGAGCTGTTTTTT
>-|TRBJ1-5|-|TRBV6-6
CASSYSQGYQPQHF
TGTGCCAGCAGTTACTCTCAGGGGTATCAGCCCCAGCATTTT
>few|TRBJ1-5|-|TRBV27
CASSELRGAGGNQPQHF
TGTGCCAGCAGTGAGCTAAGGGGGGCGGGGGGCAATCAGCCCCAGCATTTT
>-|TRBJ2-1|-|TRBV27
CASSSGHEQFF
TGTGCCAGCAGTTCCGGGCATGAGCAGTTCTTC
>-|TRBJ1-5|-|TRBV19
CASSMSRSGQPQHF
TGTGCCAGTAGTATGAGTCGGTCGGGGCAGCCCCAGCATTTT
>-|TRBJ2-5|-|TRBV6-5
CASSPHGETQYF
TGTGCCAGCAGTCCTCATGGGGAGACCCAGTACTTC
>-|TRBJ1-1|-|TRBV25-1
CASSARVNTEAFF
TGTGCCAGCAGTGCTCGGGTGAACACTGAAGCTTTCTTT
>-|TRBJ1-6|-|TRBV5-4
CASSLAQDRKSISPLHF
TGTGCCAGCAGCTTGGCCCAAGACAGGAAGAGTATATCACCCCTCCACTTT
>-|TRBJ2-5|TRBD2|TRBV11-3
CASSPGLAGAQETQYF
TGTGCCAGCAGCCCCGGACTAGCGGGGGCCCAAGAGACCCAGTACTTC
>few|TRBJ2-5|TRBD2|TRBV5-1
CASRASGRAGETQYF
TGCGCCAGCAGGGCTAGCGGGAGGGCCGGGGAGACCCAGTACTTC